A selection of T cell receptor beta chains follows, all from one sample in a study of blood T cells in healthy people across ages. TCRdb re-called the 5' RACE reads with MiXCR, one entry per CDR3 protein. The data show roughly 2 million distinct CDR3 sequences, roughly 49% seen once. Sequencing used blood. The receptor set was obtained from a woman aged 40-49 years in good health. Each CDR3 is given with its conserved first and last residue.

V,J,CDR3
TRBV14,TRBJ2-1,CASSQATTYNEQFF
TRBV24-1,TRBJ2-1,CATSDPGQGRNNEQFF
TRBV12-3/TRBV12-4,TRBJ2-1,CASSLRQGAAEQFF
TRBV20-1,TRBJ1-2,CSADQTGANGYTF
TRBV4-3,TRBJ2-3,CASSQDGASWDTDTQYF
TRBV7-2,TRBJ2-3,CASSFNGGNRGQFRADTQYF
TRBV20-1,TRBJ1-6,CSASSAGYYSPLHF
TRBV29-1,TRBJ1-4,CSVGAGNAEKLFF
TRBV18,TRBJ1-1,CASSQRTGGTNTEAFF
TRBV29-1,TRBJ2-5,CSVEDAPLAETQYF
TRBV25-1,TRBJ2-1,CASSASGVSEQFF
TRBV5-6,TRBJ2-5,CASSLLGRAVQETQYF
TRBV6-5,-,CASSYTRGLAGGLEQYF
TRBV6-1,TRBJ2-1,CASRVLSYNEQFF
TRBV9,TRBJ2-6,CASSVRDSGVSGANVLTF
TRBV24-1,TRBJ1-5,CATRVGCSVNGFEGTPNQPQHF
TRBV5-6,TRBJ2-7,CASSLAVPWDHEQYF
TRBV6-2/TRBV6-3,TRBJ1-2,CASRDNSDYGYTF
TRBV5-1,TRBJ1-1,CASGKQGGNTEAFF
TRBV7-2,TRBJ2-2,CASSLSRRSAGDGELFF
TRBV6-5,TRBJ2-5,CASSTPRFRGGGETQYF
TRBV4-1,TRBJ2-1,CASSHAGYNEQFF
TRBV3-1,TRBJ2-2,CASSQGLITGELFF
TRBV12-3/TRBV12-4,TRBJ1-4,CASSFKAQLGEKLFF
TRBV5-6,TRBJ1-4,CASSLVKMGYVEKLFF
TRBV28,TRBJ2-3,CASLDVPKPTTDTQYF
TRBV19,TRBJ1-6,CASSMALVDRVSPLHF
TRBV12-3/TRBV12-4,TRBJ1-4,CASSFRATTNEKLFF
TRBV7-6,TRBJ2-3,CARLYGTDTQYF
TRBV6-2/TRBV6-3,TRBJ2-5,CASRVRLLAGAGNEQYF
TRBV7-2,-,CASSKGTGTYEQYF
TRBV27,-,CASSSLPGQQGYEQYF
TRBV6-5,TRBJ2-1,CASSSGQGSNEQFF
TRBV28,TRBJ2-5,CASSSSRAGGLTQYF
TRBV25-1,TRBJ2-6,CASSELPGGTNGGANVLTF
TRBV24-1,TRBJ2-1,CATSDLPGRTRFF
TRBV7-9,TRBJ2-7,CASSSSSTGKFGEQYF
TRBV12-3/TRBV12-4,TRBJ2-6,CASSLKYSGANVLTF
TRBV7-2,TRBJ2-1,CASSLEEGGGNEQFF
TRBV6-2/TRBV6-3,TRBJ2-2,CASSYSRLAGGLANTGELFF